One and the same sample provided the 7 T cell receptor beta chains below, sequenced in a study of shared clonotypes between healthy human individuals. The method was immunoSEQ multiplex PCR; TCRdb's version includes in-frame clones alone and lacks a portion of them. This sample has over 950,000 clones, with roughly 80% found just once. Sequencing was performed on memory CD4+ T cells from PBMCs. Subset defined: CD45RA-negative fraction. The receptors were gathered from a man aged 18 to 30 in good health. Some clones in this sample may be carry-over from other donors' samples.

The V and J genes are TRBV6-1 and TRBJ1-3; no clear D. Germline CDR1 reads MNHNS; CDR2 reads SASEGT. V was trimmed by 1 base and J by 2 bases, leaving 15 bases between them. The CDR3 is made up of 17 amino acids. CDR3 loop: CASSEGWTLAPGNTIYF. DNA of the CDR3: TGTGCCAGCAGTGAAGGCTGGACCCTAGCACCTGGAAACACCATATATTTT.

This sequence joins TRBV4-2 and TRBJ1-1, with D possibly matching TRBD1 (6 bases). The ends were cut back, 3 bases at V and 7 bases at J, with 12 bases in the middle. Germline V CDR1 and CDR2: LGHNA, YNFKEQ. CDR3 size: 13 residues. The chain's CDR3 is CASSQHGGGEAFF. The CDR3 DNA sequence: TGTGCCAGCAGCCAGCACGGGGGCGGTGAAGCTTTCTTT.

This clone was picked up one time. V and J are TRBV5-1 and TRBJ2-2; D is undetermined. Germline V gene sequence: CDR1 SGHRS, CDR2 YFSETQ. This CDR3 comprises 14 residues. V lost 1 base, J lost 5 bases, and 9 bases lay in between. In DNA, the CDR3 is TGCGCCAGCAGCTTGAAGGGTGGGACCGGGGAGCTGTTTTTT. Its protein is CASSLKGGTGELFF.

The CDR3 is CASRSRGFGELFF. The CDR3 coding sequence is TGTGCCAGCAGGTCCAGGGGGTTCGGGGAGCTGTTTTTT. The V call is TRBV28, the J call TRBJ2-2; 7 nucleotides agree with TRBD1. Per the germline V gene, CDR1 is MDHEN and CDR2 is SYDVKM. With 6 bases clipped from V and 7 bases from J, the junction kept 5 bases outside the gene matches. This CDR3 is 13 amino acids long.

J is TRBJ2-2 and V is TRBV5-6; D may be TRBD2 (5 bases). Per germline, CDR1 SGHDT and CDR2 YYEEEE. The CDR3 is 16 amino acids. Trimming left V 1 base short and J 6 bases short, with 16 bases between. The CDR3 DNA sequence: TGTGCCAGCAGCTTGCGGAGAGGGAGAGGGTCCGGGGAGCTGTTTTTT. It encodes CASSLRRGRGSGELFF.

Only a few counts were recorded for this clone. The chain combines TRBV10-3 with TRBJ2-5, with 14 positions matching TRBD2. This CDR3 is 21 amino acids long. Trimming at V came to 3 bases and at J to 1 base, leaving 16 bases not matched to a gene. Germline V lookup: CDR1 ENHRY, CDR2 SYGVKD. The CDR3 loop is CAISDPSRLAGGKGVQETQYF. The CDR3 region has the DNA TGTGCCATCAGTGACCCCAGCCGACTAGCGGGAGGGAAGGGGGTCCAAGAGACCCAGTACTTC.

This clone came up a few times. V gene TRBV7-9 combines with J gene TRBJ2-4; D remains unclear. V lost 3 bases, J lost 4 bases, and 13 bases lay in between. This CDR3 has 15 residues. The germline gives CDR1 SEHNR, CDR2 FQNEAQ (reference sequence). The CDR3 DNA is TGTGCCAGCAGCTTCGTTGGAGCCAGGAAAAACATTCAGTACTTC. It specifies CASSFVGARKNIQYF.